These T cell receptor beta chains were read from a single sample in a study of T cell changes during pregnancy in multiple sclerosis. Sequencing was performed with immunoSEQ multiplex PCR; in TCRdb, only in-frame clones are kept and a portion is missing. The table shows fewer than 65,000 clones, with around 93% occurring only once. The sample was CD8+ T cells from peripheral blood mononuclear cells, taken after pregnancy. The origin of the receptors is a female donor with multiple sclerosis, enrolled in a pregnancy study. CDR3s include the opening cysteine and the closing phenylalanine or tryptophan. D genes are given only for firm matches. Clone size is stated in some rows and not others, as once, few, many or a class when expanded.

clone_size d_call j_call v_call cdr3_aa cdr3_nt
. TRBD2 TRBJ2-7 TRBV27 CASSFFSGRGDSYEQYF TGTGCCAGCAGTTTCTTTTCGGGGAGGGGAGATTCCTACGAGCAGTACTTC
. TRBD1 TRBJ1-2 TRBV2 CASMTGDYGYTF TGTGCCAGCATGACAGGGGACTATGGCTACACCTTC
once TRBD1 TRBJ2-1 TRBV6-5 CASSAGGVDEQFF TGTGCCAGCAGCGCAGGGGGCGTCGATGAGCAGTTCTTC
. TRBD1 TRBJ1-2 TRBV5-4 CASSLGGDRDVYGYTF TGTGCCAGCAGCTTGGGGGGGGACAGGGACGTCTATGGCTACACCTTC
once TRBD1 TRBJ2-7 TRBV5-1 CASSFLAGGYEQYF TGCGCCAGCAGCTTTTTGGCAGGGGGCTACGAGCAGTACTTC
. . TRBJ2-4 TRBV5-1 CASSLDGPQAKNIQYF TGCGCCAGCAGCTTGGATGGCCCCCAAGCCAAAAACATTCAGTACTTC
. TRBD1 TRBJ1-6 TRBV5-5 CASSLEGGAPINSPLHF TGTGCCAGCAGCTTGGAAGGGGGCGCCCCCATTAATTCACCCCTCCACTTT
. TRBD2 TRBJ2-2 TRBV9 CASSVAPAGDTGELFF TGTGCCAGCAGCGTAGCTCCAGCGGGGGACACCGGGGAGCTGTTTTTT
. . TRBJ2-7 TRBV6-5 CASSSSLTSYEQYF TGTGCCAGCAGTTCCTCACTTACCTCCTACGAGCAGTACTTC
once . TRBJ2-1 TRBV27 CASSLFRANEQFF TGTGCCAGCAGTTTGTTCAGGGCGAATGAGCAGTTCTTC
. TRBD2 TRBJ2-3 TRBV9 CASSGGGLNTDTQYF TGTGCCAGCAGCGGCGGGGGGCTTAACACAGATACGCAGTATTTT
. TRBD1 TRBJ2-7 TRBV30 CAWSSGQGPHEQYF TGTGCCTGGAGCTCTGGACAGGGTCCCCACGAGCAGTACTTC
. TRBD1 TRBJ1-2 TRBV5-8 CASSWTGEVGYTF TGTGCCAGCAGCTGGACAGGGGAGGTTGGCTACACCTTC
. TRBD2 TRBJ2-7 TRBV14 CASSPGGAGGLPYEQYF TGTGCCAGCAGCCCAGGGGGAGCGGGGGGGCTCCCCTACGAGCAGTACTTC
. . TRBJ2-7 TRBV27 CASSSFEDYTYEQYF TGTGCCAGCAGTTCCTTCGAGGATTACACCTACGAGCAGTACTTC
. . TRBJ1-5 TRBV27 CASSLGTSSSNQPQHF TGTGCCAGCAGTTTAGGGACATCCTCTAGCAATCAGCCCCAGCATTTT
. TRBD2 TRBJ2-1 TRBV11-3 CASSFSAGNEQFF TGTGCCAGCAGCTTCTCAGCGGGGAATGAGCAGTTCTTC
. . TRBJ1-1 TRBV9 CASSAGTRGTEAFF TGTGCCAGCAGCGCCGGGACTAGGGGCACTGAAGCTTTCTTT
. . TRBJ1-1 TRBV9 CASSVDSDTEAFF TGTGCCAGCAGCGTAGATTCGGACACCGAAGCTTTCTTT
once . TRBJ2-1 TRBV11-2 CASSSIPDSTLYNEQFF TGTGCCAGCAGCTCGATCCCCGACAGTACGCTCTACAATGAGCAGTTCTTC
once TRBD2 TRBJ2-5 TRBV27 CASSLSGEETQYF TGTGCCAGCAGTTTAAGCGGGGAAGAGACCCAGTACTTC
. . TRBJ2-7 TRBV18 CASSPEQLLPYEQYF TGTGCCAGCTCGCCGGAGCAGCTCCTACCTTACGAGCAGTACTTC